Each of the 31 T cell receptor beta chains below was sequenced from the same sample in a study of blood T cell repertoires in COVID-19. Profiled with immunoSEQ multiplex PCR; TCRdb holds only in-frame clones, not every one. There are some 240,000 clones in the sample; over 75% occur only once, and roughly 10% lies in the top ten. Sequenced: peripheral blood. The receptors were sampled from a woman aged 70 to 79 with COVID-19, enrolled during active disease.

V usage is TRBV7-2 and J usage is TRBJ1-4; tentatively, D is TRBD1 (5 bases). The germline CDR1 and CDR2 sequences are SGHTA and FQGNSA. CDR3 length equals 15 residues. V was cut by 5 bases and J by 0 bases, with 10 bases left in between. The CDR3: CASSLQATTNEKLFF. CDR3 nucleotide sequence: TGTGCCAGCAGCCTACAGGCAACAACTAATGAAAAACTGTTTTTT.

In its sample, this clone was seen once. J is TRBJ2-7 and V is TRBV7-6; 8 nucleotides agree with TRBD1. The CDR3 extends over 15 amino acids. Germline lookup yields CDR1 SGHVS and CDR2 FNYEAQ. The V segment lost 1 base and the J segment 7 bases; nucleotides outside the gene matches: 9. This CDR3 reads CASSLDGQGYREQYF. The CDR3 DNA reads TGTGCCAGCAGCTTAGATGGACAGGGATATCGGGAGCAGTACTTC.

This clone was counted a single time. The chain combines TRBV6-2 or TRBV6-3 with TRBJ1-5; TRBD1 is a possible D gene (5 bases). Germline V gives CDR1 MNHEY, CDR2 SVGEGT. V gave up 2 bases and J gave up 4 bases, with 15 bases separating them. The CDR3 covers 16 residues. The CDR3 DNA reads as TGTGCCAGCAGTTACGGGATGGGGGGTAGGAATCAGCCCCAGCATTTT. Translating gives CASSYGMGGRNQPQHF.

The chain recombines TRBV19 with TRBJ2-2, with D possibly TRBD1 on 6 matching bases. The CDR3 loop spans 12 amino acids. CDR1 and CDR2 (germline): LNHDA, SQIVND (reference sequence). Trimming cost V 9 bases and J 4 bases, with 9 bases left between them. The CDR3 sequence: CASRDTTGELFF. CDR3 DNA sequence: TGTGCCAGCAGGGACACCACCGGGGAGCTGTTTTTT.

This chain connects TRBV28 to TRBJ2-2; 9 nucleotides match TRBD1. The CDR3 contains 16 residues. Germline loops: CDR1 MDHEN, CDR2 SYDVKM. Germline trimming cut 6 bases from V and 5 bases from J; bases unmatched to any gene: 10. The CDR3 sequence is CASRPQQGARTGELFF. The CDR3 nucleotides read TGTGCCAGCAGACCCCAACAGGGGGCGAGAACCGGGGAGCTGTTTTTT.

V usage is TRBV24-1 and J usage is TRBJ2-1; D possibly corresponds to TRBD2 (5 bases). CDR1 and CDR2 from the germline V gene are KGHDR and SFDVKD. The CDR3 sequence is 13 residues long. With 4 bases removed from V and 15 bases from J, the gap between germline ends came to 18 bases. The CDR3 DNA is TGTGCCACCAGTGACCCGCATATGGGTCGGGGGTTCTTC. Translating it yields CATSDPHMGRGFF.

J is TRBJ1-1 and V is TRBV6-5; no reliable D call. CDR1 is MNHEY and CDR2 is SVGAGI in the germline V gene. There are 12 residues in the CDR3. Trimming stripped 8 bases from V and 0 bases from J, with 7 bases between. CDR3 in amino acids: CASSRMNTEAFF. Written as DNA, the CDR3 is TGTGCCAGCTCGAGGATGAACACTGAAGCTTTCTTT.

The rearrangement links TRBV28 to TRBJ1-5, with D possibly TRBD1 on 5 matching bases. Trimming removed 3 bases at V and 7 bases at J, with 13 bases between. The germline gives CDR1 MDHEN, CDR2 SYDVKM. This CDR3 has 14 amino acids. CDR3 DNA sequence: TGTGCCAGCAGTTTCGTCAGGGCTGGGCAGCCCCAGCATTTT. Protein: CASSFVRAGQPQHF. The full variable domain, completed using reference TRBV28 and TRBJ1-5, is DVKVTQSSRYLVKRTGEKVFLECVQDMDHENMFWYRQDPGLGLRLIYFSYDVKMKEKGDIPEGYSVSREKKERFSLILESASTNQTSMYLCASSFVRAGQPQHFGDGTRLSIL.

This clone was seen only a few times. V gene TRBV19 combines with J gene TRBJ1-1; TRBD1 might be the D (5 bases). CDR1 and CDR2 from the germline V gene are LNHDA and SQIVND (reference sequence). The CDR3 covers 14 residues. V shed 3 bases and J shed 1 base, with 9 bases lying between them. CDR3 sequence: CASSMGLSNTEAFF. CDR3 sequence (DNA): TGTGCCAGTAGTATGGGGCTTTCGAACACTGAAGCTTTCTTT.

The chain recombines TRBV19 with TRBJ2-3; 10 bases line up with TRBD2. CDR3 size: 16 residues. With V trimmed by 4 bases and J by 4 bases, 8 bases remained unmatched. Germline-derived CDR1 and CDR2 are LNHDA and SQIVND (reference sequence). The CDR3: CASSTVLAGASDTQYF. In DNA form, the CDR3 reads TGTGCCAGTAGTACCGTTCTAGCGGGAGCGTCAGATACGCAGTATTTT.

The sample holds one count of this clone. V is TRBV18 and J is TRBJ2-3; 8 nucleotides agree with TRBD2. The germline V gene encodes CDR1 KGHSH and CDR2 LQKENI. This CDR3 is built from 20 residues. V shed 6 bases and J 2 bases; nucleotides not matched to a gene: 22. CDR3 residues: CASSQMGQPGLGKFTDTQYF. The CDR3 bases are TGTGCCAGCTCCCAAATGGGACAACCGGGACTAGGGAAATTCACAGATACGCAGTATTTT. The complete variable domain, with remaining parts taken from reference TRBV18 and TRBJ2-3, reads NAGVMQNPRHLVRRRGQEARLRCSPMKGHSHVYWYRQLPEEGLKFMVYLQKENIIDESGMPKERFSAEFPKEGPSILRIQQVVRGDSAAYFCASSQMGQPGLGKFTDTQYFGPGTRLTVL.

The chain joins TRBV12-5 to TRBJ1-5, with a weak D call TRBD1 (6 bases). From germline, CDR1 is LGHNT and CDR2 FRNRAP. CDR3 size: 15 residues. V lost 2 bases to trimming and J lost 6 bases, with 14 bases between them. CDR3 region: CASGLFTGSGQPQHF. The CDR3 nucleotides are TGTGCTAGTGGTTTGTTCACAGGGTCGGGTCAGCCCCAGCATTTT.

V gene TRBV18 combines with J gene TRBJ2-7; 8 bases agree with TRBD1. The CDR3 sequence is 16 residues long. CDR1 and CDR2 from the germline V gene are KGHSH and LQKENI. V shed 0 bases, J shed 3 bases, and the junction held 7 bases outside the gene matches. The CDR3 sequence: CASSPPLRTGNYEQYF. CDR3 DNA sequence: TGTGCCAGCTCACCACCCCTTAGGACAGGGAACTACGAGCAGTACTTC.

The CDR3 bases are TGTGCCAGCAGCCAAGTAGCGGGAGAGGGGAGTGAGCAGTTCTTC. Translation: CASSQVAGEGSEQFF. The chain employs TRBV4-2 and TRBJ2-1, with 9 bases identical to TRBD2. The CDR3 contains 15 residues. Germline V gives CDR1 LGHNA, CDR2 YNFKEQ. V trimming: 1 base; J trimming: 9 bases; junction bases outside the gene matches: 7.

This sequence joins TRBV7-2 and TRBJ1-1; tentatively, D is TRBD1 (6 bases). This CDR3 comprises 14 residues. CDR1 SGHTA and CDR2 FQGNSA come from the germline V gene. The V and J ends lost 7 bases and 1 base respectively, with 13 bases between them. The CDR3 protein is CASNRVIANTEAFF. In DNA form, the CDR3 reads TGTGCCAGCAACAGGGTGATAGCGAACACTGAAGCTTTCTTT.

The J gene is TRBJ1-3, the V gene TRBV7-9; tentative D call: TRBD1 (5 bases). Germline CDR1 SEHNR, CDR2 FQNEAQ (reference sequence). The length of the CDR3 is 15 residues. With 5 bases removed from V and 2 bases from J, the gap between germline ends came to 13 bases. CDR3 in DNA: TGTGCCAGCAGCGATGCCGGGGGAACTGGAAACACCATATATTTT. This sequence encodes CASSDAGGTGNTIYF.

The J gene is TRBJ2-3, the V gene TRBV9; 11 positions match TRBD1. Germline V gives CDR1 SGDLS, CDR2 YYNGEE. V was pared by 3 bases and J by 6 bases, with 9 bases of the junction left unmatched. The CDR3 has 16 amino acids. This chain's CDR3 is CASSGPGQGVFDTQYF. Here the CDR3 DNA reads TGTGCCAGCAGCGGGCCGGGACAGGGGGTTTTTGATACGCAGTATTTT.

V and J are TRBV6-6 and TRBJ2-4; D ambiguous. This CDR3 has 13 amino acids. Trimming cost V 4 bases and J 3 bases, with 7 bases left between them. From germline, CDR1 is MNHNY and CDR2 SVGAGI (reference sequence). CDR3: CASSLPGKNIQYF. In nucleotides, the CDR3 is TGTGCCAGCAGTTTACCAGGCAAAAACATTCAGTACTTC.

This clone has only a few counts. The rearrangement joins TRBV4-2 to TRBJ1-4; 7 nucleotides line up with TRBD1. Germline CDR1 is LGHNA and CDR2 is YNFKEQ. The CDR3 loop spans 16 amino acids. J was trimmed by 7 bases and V by 2 bases; bases with no gene match: 10. CDR3 nucleotides: TGTGCCAGCAGCCAACAACCTCGAGGGGACAGTGAAAAACTGTTTTTT. Translating it yields CASSQQPRGDSEKLFF.

The genes are TRBV4-1 and TRBJ1-2; D is uncertain. The CDR3 is 13 amino acids. Germline V lookup: CDR1 MGHRA, CDR2 YSYEKL. Deletions cut 1 base from V and 8 bases from J, with 11 bases between. The CDR3 region has the DNA TGCGCCAGCAGCCAAGTTACGGGTTACGGCTACACCTTC. Protein: CASSQVTGYGYTF.

V gene TRBV9 combines with J gene TRBJ1-1; TRBD1 might be the D (5 bases). With 4 bases removed from V and 1 base from J, the gap between germline ends came to 8 bases. The CDR3 has 13 amino acids. From germline, CDR1 is SGDLS and CDR2 YYNGEE. The CDR3 reads CASSSRGNTEAFF. CDR3 nucleotides: TGTGCCAGCAGCTCAAGGGGGAACACTGAAGCTTTCTTT.

The CDR3 bases are TGTGCCAGCAGTTTTGACAGGGGGTATTCTGGGGCCAACGTCCTGACTTTC. Translation gives CASSFDRGYSGANVLTF. The chain has TRBV28 and TRBJ2-6; 9 bases align to TRBD1. V trimming: 3 bases; J trimming: 1 base; junction bases outside the gene matches: 4. The germline V gene encodes CDR1 MDHEN and CDR2 SYDVKM. This CDR3 comprises 17 residues.

This chain connects TRBV19 to TRBJ2-2; the match to TRBD2 covers 8 bases. V trimming: 7 bases; J trimming: 3 bases; junction bases outside the gene matches: 7. The CDR3 totals 15 residues. Germline CDR1 reads LNHDA; CDR2 reads SQIVND (reference sequence). CDR3: CASTLGSGDTGELFF. CDR3 nucleotide sequence: TGTGCCAGTACCCTGGGTAGCGGGGACACCGGGGAGCTGTTTTTT.

This clone was recorded only once. The V call is TRBV28, the J call TRBJ1-1; D is ambiguous. The CDR3 has 16 residues. CDR1 is MDHEN and CDR2 is SYDVKM in the germline V gene. Trimming took 4 bases from V and 4 from J, leaving 19 bases between them. This CDR3 is CASSSDYGSPATEAFF. The CDR3 region has the DNA TGTGCCAGCAGTTCGGACTACGGGAGTCCGGCCACTGAAGCTTTCTTT. Combining the CDR3 with reference TRBV28 and TRBJ1-1 gives the whole variable domain DVKVTQSSRYLVKRTGEKVFLECVQDMDHENMFWYRQDPGLGLRLIYFSYDVKMKEKGDIPEGYSVSREKKERFSLILESASTNQTSMYLCASSSDYGSPATEAFFGQGTRLTVV.

J is TRBJ2-1 and V is TRBV28, with 10 bases lining up with TRBD2. The CDR3 spans 15 residues. The ends lost 6 bases at V and 3 bases at J; junction bases unmatched: 5. Looked up from germline, CDR1 is MDHEN and CDR2 is SYDVKM. This CDR3 reads CASRSIAGGYNEQFF. In nucleotides, the CDR3 is TGTGCCAGCAGGTCAATAGCGGGAGGCTACAATGAGCAGTTCTTC.

The V call is TRBV28, the J call TRBJ1-1, with a weak D call TRBD1 (5 bases). The V gene's germline CDR1 is MDHEN and CDR2 SYDVKM. The CDR3 is 14 amino acids. V lost 5 bases and J lost 4, with 14 bases in between. The CDR3 coding sequence is TGTGCCAGCAGTCTAAGTCAGGGAGGCACTGAAGCTTTCTTT. This translates into CASSLSQGGTEAFF.

This chain joins TRBV11-2 and TRBJ2-7; TRBD1 aligns across 10 bases. In germline, CDR1 is SGHAT, CDR2 FQNNGV. With V trimmed by 7 bases and J by 4 bases, 13 bases remained unmatched. The CDR3 sequence is 16 residues long. The CDR3 region has the DNA TGTGCCAGCATCAACATAGGACGACAGGGGGCTTACGAGCAGTACTTC. Translating gives CASINIGRQGAYEQYF.

V is TRBV6-2 or TRBV6-3 and J is TRBJ2-7; TRBD1 matches at 7 bases. Germline lookup yields CDR1 MNHEY and CDR2 SVGEGT. The CDR3 runs 15 residues. V lost 5 bases to trimming and J lost 7 bases; unmatched junction nucleotides: 14. CDR3 sequence: CASSSHRGGDDEQYF. In nucleotides, the CDR3 is TGTGCCAGCAGTAGTCACAGGGGTGGGGATGATGAGCAGTACTTC.

The chain recombines TRBV2 with TRBJ1-2; D uncertain. CDR1 and CDR2 from the germline V gene are SNHLY and FYNNEI. This CDR3 spans 14 amino acids. V was pared by 3 bases and J by 0 bases, with 8 bases between. CDR3 in DNA: TGTGCCAGCAGTGAGTGGCAGACTAACTATGGCTACACCTTC. Translating it yields CASSEWQTNYGYTF.

The chain couples TRBV27 to TRBJ1-6; TRBD1 is a possible D gene (6 bases). CDR1 is MNHEY and CDR2 is SMNVEV in the germline V gene (reference sequence). V gave up 3 bases and J gave up 5 bases, with 11 bases separating them. The CDR3 is 15 amino acids. This CDR3 reads CASSFVDRNNSPLHF. The CDR3 DNA follows: TGTGCCAGCAGTTTTGTCGACAGGAATAATTCACCCCTCCACTTT.

This chain connects TRBV3-1 (or the pseudogene TRBV3-2) to TRBJ2-7; tentatively, D is TRBD2 (7 bases). Germline values: CDR1 LGHDT, CDR2 YNNKEL (reference sequence). The length of the CDR3 is 14 residues. The V end was cut by 8 bases, the J end by 0 bases, with 14 bases between. CDR3 in amino acids: CASGGDTASYEQYF. In DNA, the CDR3 is TGTGCCAGCGGGGGGGACACCGCCTCCTACGAGCAGTACTTC.